Following are 29 T cell receptor beta chains from one sample sequenced in a study of T cell responses to AZD1222 COVID-19 vaccine. Clones were sequenced by immunoSEQ multiplex PCR, and TCRdb holds only the in-frame ones, with some missing. The sample holds around 120,000 clones, roughly 84% seen once. The source was peripheral blood, collected 28 days after the second AZD1222 dose. Receptor source: an adult who received the AZD1222 COVID-19 vaccine.

As for this clone: One end of the junction varies from germline; a read error may be responsible. The chain has TRBV4-2 and TRBJ2-3; no clear D gene. CDR1 and CDR2 (germline): LGHNA, YNFKEQ. The CDR3 extends over 14 amino acids. CDR3 nucleotide sequence: TGTGCCGGCAGCCAAGATTCTCCGCGAGATACGCAGTATTTT. Amino acids: CAGSQDSPRDTQYF.

The J gene is TRBJ2-2, the V gene TRBV11-1, with D uncertain. V was pared by 5 bases and J by 6 bases, with 13 bases between. The CDR3 is 14 residues long. CDR1 is SGHAT, CDR2 FQDESV, per germline (reference sequence). CDR3 DNA: TGTGCCAGCAGCCCCCCCCTGGGGTCCGGGGAGCTGTTTTTT. It yields the protein CASSPPLGSGELFF.

This clone was found a few times. The chain recombines TRBV4-3 with TRBJ2-7; maybe TRBD2 (5 bases). CDR3 size: 15 residues. V lost 4 bases to trimming and J lost 4 bases, with 17 bases between them. Per the germline V gene, CDR1 is LGHNA and CDR2 is YSLEER. The CDR3 is CASSLTAGRAYEQYF. The DNA of the CDR3 is TGCGCCAGCAGCCTCACTGCCGGGCGGGCGTACGAGCAGTACTTC.

The chain has TRBV5-4 and TRBJ2-3; D possibly matches TRBD1 or TRBD2 (5 bases each). V shed 4 bases and J shed 2 bases, with 8 bases lying between them. Germline lookup yields CDR1 SGHNT and CDR2 YYREEE (reference sequence). The CDR3 sequence is 13 residues long. CDR3 loop: CASSAGTTDTQYF. CDR3 bases: TGTGCCAGCAGCGCAGGGACCACAGATACGCAGTATTTT.

V gene TRBV7-8 combines with J gene TRBJ1-2, with a weak D call TRBD1 (6 bases). This CDR3 contains 16 residues. V lost 5 bases and J 6 bases, leaving 22 bases between the germline ends. Germline assignment: CDR1 SGHVS and CDR2 FQNEAQ. DNA for the CDR3: TGTGCCAGCAGCCCGACTCCCGGGACATTGGGTAATGGCTACACCTTC. It is translated as CASSPTPGTLGNGYTF.

The chain carries TRBV12-3 or TRBV12-4 and TRBJ2-3; the D is unclear. This CDR3 has 13 residues. V dropped 10 bases and J dropped 0 bases, with 11 bases sitting between them. CDR3 loop: CATTSGSTDTQYF. The CDR3 DNA reads as TGTGCCACCACCTCGGGTAGCACAGATACGCAGTATTTT.

J is TRBJ1-2 and V is TRBV7-6; 7 nucleotides agree with TRBD1. There are 12 residues in the CDR3. Germline V gene lookup returns CDR1 SGHVS and CDR2 FNYEAQ. The V gene end was trimmed by 6 bases and the J gene end by 8 bases; junction bases not matched to a gene: 6. The CDR3 loop reads CASSHRGEGYTF. In DNA form, the CDR3 reads TGTGCCAGCAGTCACAGGGGTGAAGGCTACACCTTC.

The chain has TRBV27 and TRBJ2-1, with D hard to call. Germline V gene lookup returns CDR1 MNHEY and CDR2 SMNVEV (reference sequence). The CDR3 loop spans 17 amino acids. V gave up 5 bases and J gave up 0 bases, with 17 bases separating them. CDR3 region: CASSDGLPAGSYNEQFF. Here the CDR3 DNA reads TGTGCCAGCAGTGACGGGCTCCCCGCAGGCTCCTACAATGAGCAGTTCTTC.

V is TRBV7-8 and J is TRBJ1-3, with no clear D. CDR1 and CDR2 (germline): SGHVS, FQNEAQ. The V end lost 3 bases, the J end lost 0 bases, and 0 bases lay between the germline ends. The CDR3 is 12 amino acids. The CDR3 reads CASSFSGNTIYF. CDR3 coding DNA: TGTGCCAGCAGCTTCTCTGGAAACACCATATATTTT.

The chain links TRBV6-5 to TRBJ2-3; 8 bases align to TRBD2. This CDR3 region has 14 residues. CDR1 and CDR2 from the germline V gene are MNHEY and SVGAGI. Trimming took 8 bases from V and 2 from J; bases not matched to a gene: 6. The CDR3 DNA reads as TGTGCCAGCCAGCTAGCGGGTAACACAGATACGCAGTATTTT. It is translated as CASQLAGNTDTQYF.

The chain has TRBV5-1 and TRBJ2-1; D possibly uses TRBD1 or TRBD2 (5 bases each). The CDR3 totals 15 residues. CDR1 is SGHRS, CDR2 YFSETQ, per germline. V was shortened by 4 bases and J by 2 bases, with 13 bases between the two germline ends. Here the CDR3 reads CASSGRDGTYNEQFF. The CDR3 DNA follows: TGCGCCAGCAGCGGCCGGGACGGCACCTACAATGAGCAGTTCTTC.

The V gene is TRBV12-5, the J gene TRBJ2-2, with a tentative D call TRBD1 (5 bases). CDR1 is LGHNT and CDR2 is FRNRAP in the germline V gene. This CDR3 is built from 12 residues. V lost 7 bases to trimming and J lost 6 bases, with 9 bases between them. CDR3 DNA: TGTGCTAGTGCGCAGGGTCCCGGGGAGCTGTTTTTT. Amino acids: CASAQGPGELFF.

The chain recombines TRBV19 with TRBJ1-4; 8 bases match TRBD1. This CDR3 is built from 18 residues. V lost 3 bases to trimming and J lost 0 bases; unmatched junction nucleotides: 9. CDR1 is LNHDA and CDR2 is SQIVND in the germline V gene (reference sequence). The CDR3 DNA follows: TGTGCCAGTAGTATCTCCGGACAGGGAATGCCAACTAATGAAAAACTGTTTTTT. Its translation: CASSISGQGMPTNEKLFF. Filled out from reference TRBV19 and TRBJ1-4, the complete variable domain reads DGGITQSPKYLFRKEGQNVTLSCEQNLNHDAMYWYRQDPGQGLRLIYYSQIVNDFQKGDIAEGYSVSREKKESFPLTVTSAQKNPTAFYLCASSISGQGMPTNEKLFFGSGTQLSVL.

This clone has a handful of counts. This chain joins TRBV6-2 or TRBV6-3 and TRBJ2-5, with D possibly TRBD1 on 6 matching bases. CDR3 length equals 15 residues. The germline gives CDR1 MNHEY, CDR2 SVGEGT. The ends were cut back, 0 bases at V and 4 bases at J, with 12 bases in the middle. CDR3 DNA: TGTGCCAGCAGTTACTCAGCAGCAGGGGCAGAGACCCAGTACTTC. Protein product: CASSYSAAGAETQYF.

J is TRBJ2-3 and V is TRBV9; D remains ambiguous. There are 15 residues in the CDR3. Trimming took 0 bases from V and 0 from J, leaving 8 bases between them. CDR1 SGDLS and CDR2 YYNGEE come from the germline V gene. CDR3 nucleotide sequence: TGTGCCAGCAGCGTAGCAGGCAGAAGCACAGATACGCAGTATTTT. It encodes CASSVAGRSTDTQYF.

This rearrangement joins TRBV4-2 to TRBJ2-5, with 7 nucleotides matching TRBD1. Germline values: CDR1 LGHNA, CDR2 YNFKEQ. With 0 bases clipped from V and 4 bases from J, the junction kept 2 bases outside the gene matches. CDR3 length: 14 residues. The CDR3 spells CASSQENRGETQYF. Written as DNA, the CDR3 is TGTGCCAGCAGCCAAGAGAACAGGGGAGAGACCCAGTACTTC.

This chain links TRBV11-2 with TRBJ1-1; D is unclear. The V gene's germline CDR1 is SGHAT and CDR2 FQNNGV. V was pared by 4 bases and J by 11 bases, with 11 bases between. The CDR3 spans 11 residues. The CDR3 loop is CASSSDERAFF. Written as DNA, the CDR3 is TGTGCCAGCAGCTCAGACGAGCGGGCTTTCTTT. Full variable domain (remainder filled in from reference TRBV11-2 and TRBJ1-1): EAGVAQSPRYKIIEKRQSVAFWCNPISGHATLYWYQQILGQGPKLLIQFQNNGVVDDSQLPKDRFSAERLKGVDSTLKIQPAKLEDSAVYLCASSSDERAFFGQGTRLTVV.

The rearrangement uses TRBV10-3 and TRBJ2-1, with TRBD2 matching over 10 bases. Germline lookup yields CDR1 ENHRY and CDR2 SYGVKD. The CDR3 runs 18 residues. The trim removed 0 bases at V and 7 bases at J, leaving 12 bases unmatched. CDR3 bases: TGTGCCATCAGTGAGTCGTTCGAGAGCGGGAGGGTAGCAAATGAGCAGTTCTTC. Protein sequence: CAISESFESGRVANEQFF.

As DNA, the CDR3 is TGCGCCAGCAGCCAAGGTGCAAATGAGCAGTTCTTC. Translated, it gives CASSQGANEQFF. The chain links TRBV4-1 to TRBJ2-1; D is uncertain. Germline V gives CDR1 MGHRA, CDR2 YSYEKL. This CDR3 region has 12 residues. Trimming took off 1 base at V and 7 bases at J, with 5 bases between the two ends.

V usage is TRBV11-2 and J usage is TRBJ1-4; TRBD1 agrees at 8 bases. The CDR3 extends over 14 amino acids. Germline V CDR1 and CDR2: SGHAT, FQNNGV. The V segment lost 5 bases and the J segment 8 bases; nucleotides outside the gene matches: 7. The CDR3 here is CASSLGQGWEKLFF. In DNA form, the CDR3 reads TGTGCCAGCAGCCTTGGACAGGGCTGGGAAAAACTGTTTTTT.

CDR3 DNA: TGCGCCAGCAGCCAAGATCTCGTCCCGTATGACGAGCAGTACTTC. Protein product: CASSQDLVPYDEQYF. The V gene is TRBV4-3, the J gene TRBJ2-7; D uncertain. The germline gives CDR1 LGHNA, CDR2 YSLEER. Trimming took 0 bases from V and 5 from J, leaving 14 bases between them. The CDR3 consists of 15 residues.

This chain connects TRBV5-1 to TRBJ1-2; 9 bases are a match to TRBD1. J gave up 4 bases and V 4 bases, and 8 bases lay outside the gene matches. The V gene's germline CDR1 is SGHRS and CDR2 YFSETQ. The CDR3 length is 15 residues. The DNA for the CDR3 is TGCGCCAGCAGCCCAGGGGACAGGGCGGCCTATGGCTACACCTTC. Residues: CASSPGDRAAYGYTF.

Remarks on this clone: Since a much larger clone is just one base distant, this may be a read error. Within the sample, other DNA sequences also encode this same CDR3. This chain links TRBV19 with TRBJ2-7; D is unresolved. This CDR3 region has 15 residues. Germline values: CDR1 LNHDA, CDR2 SQIVND (reference sequence). CDR3 protein: CASSMSGSEAYEQYF. In DNA, the CDR3 is TGTGCCAGCAGTATGAGTGGAAGCGAGGCGTACGAGCAGTACTTC.

DNA of the CDR3: TGTGCCAGCAGTGAAGGGCAGGAGCCCTATACGCAGTATTTT. This translates into CASSEGQEPYTQYF. This chain joins TRBV6-1 and TRBJ2-3; unclear D gene. The germline V gene encodes CDR1 MNHNS and CDR2 SASEGT. CDR3 length equals 14 residues. Trimming took 1 base from V and 7 from J, leaving 12 bases between them.

With regard to this clone: This specimen includes other DNA sequences encoding the same CDR3. The chain employs TRBV7-3 and TRBJ2-3; 8 bases fit TRBD2. V shed 8 bases, J shed 0 bases, and the junction held 13 bases outside the gene matches. From germline, CDR1 is SGHTA and CDR2 FQGTGA. This CDR3 comprises 17 residues. CDR3 DNA sequence: TGTGCCAGCCCCCCGGGGGGGGGCGATCTCAGCACAGATACGCAGTATTTT. It is translated as CASPPGGGDLSTDTQYF.

The chain employs TRBV5-5 and TRBJ2-4; possible D gene TRBD1, 5 bases. The length of the CDR3 is 13 residues. V was cut by 0 bases and J by 8 bases, with 9 bases left in between. In germline, CDR1 is SGHKS, CDR2 YYEKEE (reference sequence). The CDR3 region has the DNA TGTGCCAGCAGCTTGGCCGGACAAGACATTCAGTACTTC. Protein product: CASSLAGQDIQYF.

The chain carries TRBV30 and TRBJ2-1, with 9 bases identical to TRBD2. There are 14 residues in the CDR3. V lost 3 bases and J lost 7; bases outside the gene matches: 7. In germline, CDR1 is GTSNPN, CDR2 SVGIG (reference sequence). The CDR3 DNA sequence: TGTGCCTGGAGCTTTGGGGCGGGAGGGAATGAGCAGTTCTTC. Its protein is CAWSFGAGGNEQFF.

The chain carries TRBV11-2 and TRBJ1-2; a weak D match, TRBD1 (6 bases). V was pared by 0 bases and J by 2 bases, with 13 bases between. Germline V lookup: CDR1 SGHAT, CDR2 FQNNGV. This CDR3 is built from 16 residues. As DNA, the CDR3 is TGTGCCAGCAGCTTAGATCGGTTGGGGGCAAACTATGGCTACACCTTC. Encoded protein: CASSLDRLGANYGYTF.

This chain joins TRBV7-9 and TRBJ1-1, with D maybe TRBD1 (5 bases). There are 14 residues in the CDR3. The germline V gene encodes CDR1 SEHNR and CDR2 FQNEAQ (reference sequence). The V end lost 1 base, the J end lost 4 bases, and 10 bases lay between the germline ends. In DNA form, the CDR3 reads TGTGCCAGCAGCTTAGGGGCAGGGCTCACTGAAGCTTTCTTT. Amino acid sequence: CASSLGAGLTEAFF.